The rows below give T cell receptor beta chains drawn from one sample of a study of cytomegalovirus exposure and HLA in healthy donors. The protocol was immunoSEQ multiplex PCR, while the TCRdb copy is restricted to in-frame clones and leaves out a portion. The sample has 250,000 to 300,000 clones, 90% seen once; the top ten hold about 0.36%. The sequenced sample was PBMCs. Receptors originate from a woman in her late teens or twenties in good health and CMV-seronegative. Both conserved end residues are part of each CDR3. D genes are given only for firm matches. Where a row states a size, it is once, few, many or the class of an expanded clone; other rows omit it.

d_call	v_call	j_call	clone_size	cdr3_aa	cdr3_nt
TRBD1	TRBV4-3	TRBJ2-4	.	CASSQEPRGLQYF	TGCGCCAGCAGCCAAGAACCCAGGGGGCTTCAGTACTTC
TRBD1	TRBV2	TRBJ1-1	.	CASSVDRVNTEAFF	TGTGCCAGCAGTGTTGACAGGGTGAACACTGAAGCTTTCTTT
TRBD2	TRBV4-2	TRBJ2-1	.	CASSPGLAGLLREQFF	TGTGCCAGCAGTCCAGGACTAGCGGGCCTCCTGAGGGAGCAGTTCTTC
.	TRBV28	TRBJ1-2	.	CASSLPDRNYGYTF	TGTGCCAGCAGTCTTCCGGACAGAAACTATGGCTACACCTTC
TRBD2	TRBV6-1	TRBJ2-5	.	CASSDLSGGAPETQYF	TGTGCCAGCAGTGATTTGAGCGGGGGGGCTCCAGAGACCCAGTACTTC
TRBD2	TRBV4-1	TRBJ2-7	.	CASSQTRLAGGAYEQYF	TGCGCCAGCAGCCAAACCCGACTAGCGGGGGGTGCCTACGAGCAGTACTTC
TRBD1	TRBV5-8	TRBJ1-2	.	CASSFRDRLNYGYTF	TGTGCCAGCAGCTTTAGGGACAGACTTAACTATGGCTACACCTTC
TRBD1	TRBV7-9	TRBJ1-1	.	CASSSTGGYTEAFF	TGTGCCAGCAGCTCGACAGGGGGCTATACTGAAGCTTTCTTT
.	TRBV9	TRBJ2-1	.	CASGPLGRNEQFF	TGTGCCAGTGGGCCCCTCGGGAGAAATGAGCAGTTCTTC
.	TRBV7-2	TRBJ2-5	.	CASSLLRETQYF	TGTGCCAGCAGCTTACTACGGGAGACCCAGTACTTC
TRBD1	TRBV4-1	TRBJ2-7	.	CASSYGQGSYEQYF	TGCGCCAGCAGCTACGGACAGGGCTCCTACGAGCAGTACTTC
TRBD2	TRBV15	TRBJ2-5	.	CATSRDLAGGKETQYF	TGTGCCACCAGCAGAGATCTAGCGGGGGGAAAAGAGACCCAGTACTTC
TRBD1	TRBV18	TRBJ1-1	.	CASSPPDRGTEAFF	TGTGCCAGCTCACCACCCGACAGGGGGACTGAAGCTTTCTTT
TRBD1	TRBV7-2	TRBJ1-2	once	CASSLVVSGGNYGYTF	TGTGCCAGCAGCTTAGTTGTCTCAGGGGGAAACTATGGCTACACCTTC
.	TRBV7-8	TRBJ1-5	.	CASSLHRFPLSNQPQHF	TGTGCCAGCAGCTTACACAGGTTTCCCCTTAGCAATCAGCCCCAGCATTTT
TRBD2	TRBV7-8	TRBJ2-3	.	CASSLRGSSRPSTDTQYF	TGTGCCAGCAGCTTGCGCGGGAGCTCCAGACCTAGCACAGATACGCAGTATTTT
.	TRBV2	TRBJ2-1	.	CASTRRHSSYNEQFF	TGTGCCAGCACGCGAAGACATAGCTCCTACAATGAGCAGTTCTTC
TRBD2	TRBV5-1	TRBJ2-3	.	CASSPGTNADTQYF	TGCGCCAGCAGCCCGGGGACTAATGCAGATACGCAGTATTTT
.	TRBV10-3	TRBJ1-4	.	CAIRTDPNEKLFF	TGTGCCATCAGGACAGATCCTAATGAAAAACTGTTTTTT
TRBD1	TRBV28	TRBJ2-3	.	CASSLPPYLTGGAGTDTQYF	TGTGCCAGCAGCCTACCTCCGTACCTCACAGGGGGCGCTGGCACAGATACGCAGTATTTT
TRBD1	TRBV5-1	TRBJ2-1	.	CASSLDRGSYNEQFF	TGCGCCAGCAGTTTGGACAGGGGATCCTACAATGAGCAGTTCTTC
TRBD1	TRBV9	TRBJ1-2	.	CASSVAPDRGGYGYTF	TGTGCCAGCAGCGTAGCCCCGGACAGGGGAGGCTATGGCTACACCTTC
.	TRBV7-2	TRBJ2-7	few	CASSASGTSYEQYF	TGTGCCAGCAGCGCATCCGGGACATCCTACGAGCAGTACTTC
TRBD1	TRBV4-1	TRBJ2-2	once	CASSWTGNINTGELFF	TGCGCCAGCAGCTGGACAGGGAATATCAACACCGGGGAGCTGTTTTTT
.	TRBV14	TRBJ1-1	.	CASSQAGGRGTEAFF	TGTGCCAGCAGCCAAGCTGGGGGCAGAGGGACTGAAGCTTTCTTT
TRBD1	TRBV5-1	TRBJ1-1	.	CASRPRTGPNTEAFF	TGCGCCAGCAGACCGAGGACAGGTCCGAACACTGAAGCTTTCTTT
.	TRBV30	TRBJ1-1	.	CAWGGDSRKAFF	TGTGCCTGGGGGGGCGACAGCCGTAAGGCTTTCTTT
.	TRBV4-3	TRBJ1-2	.	CASSQERAAFSRGYTF	TGCGCCAGCAGCCAAGAGAGGGCAGCTTTCTCAAGGGGCTACACCTTC
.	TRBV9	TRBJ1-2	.	CASSGSLQESNYGYTF	TGTGCCAGCAGCGGTAGTTTACAGGAATCCAACTATGGCTACACCTTC
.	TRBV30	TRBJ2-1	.	CAWSESNEQFF	TGTGCCTGGAGTGAATCAAATGAGCAGTTCTTC
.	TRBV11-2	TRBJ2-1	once	CASSLGRAVVVSYNEQFF	TGTGCCAGCAGCTTAGGTCGAGCGGTTGTTGTCTCCTACAATGAGCAGTTCTTC
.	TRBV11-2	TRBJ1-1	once	CASSTNLNTEAFF	TGTGCCAGCAGCACAAATTTGAACACTGAAGCTTTCTTT
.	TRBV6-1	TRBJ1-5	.	CASSEVRGQPQHF	TGTGCCAGCAGTGAAGTACGGGGTCAGCCCCAGCATTTT
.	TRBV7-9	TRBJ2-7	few	CASSSTGEQYF	TGTGCCAGCAGCTCGACAGGCGAGCAGTACTTC
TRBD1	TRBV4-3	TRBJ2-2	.	CASSQVIRGPGELFF	TGCGCCAGCAGCCAAGTCATCAGGGGGCCCGGGGAGCTGTTTTTT
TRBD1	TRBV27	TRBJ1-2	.	CASSLSGTGGTNYGYTF	TGTGCCAGCAGTTTATCGGGGACAGGGGGCACTAACTATGGCTACACCTTC
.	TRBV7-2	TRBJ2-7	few	CASSLEDSSYEQYF	TGTGCCAGCAGCTTAGAGGACAGCAGTTACGAGCAGTACTTC
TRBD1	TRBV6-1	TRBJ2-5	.	CASITDRVYETQYF	TGTGCCAGCATCACAGACAGGGTTTATGAGACCCAGTACTTC
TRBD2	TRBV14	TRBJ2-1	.	CASSTGLAANEQFF	TGTGCCAGCAGCACCGGACTAGCTGCGAATGAGCAGTTCTTC
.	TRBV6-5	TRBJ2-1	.	CASSAGLSSYNEQFF	TGTGCCAGCAGTGCGGGACTGAGCTCCTACAATGAGCAGTTCTTC
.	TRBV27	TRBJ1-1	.	CASSSTGLTAFF	TGTGCCAGCAGTTCCACAGGGCTTACCGCTTTCTTT
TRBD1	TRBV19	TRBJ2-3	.	CASSNTGGTDTQYF	TGTGCCAGTAGTAACACAGGGGGGACAGATACGCAGTATTTT
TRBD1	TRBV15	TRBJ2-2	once	CATSRPTGHSTGELFF	TGTGCCACCAGCAGACCGACAGGGCACTCCACCGGGGAGCTGTTTTTT
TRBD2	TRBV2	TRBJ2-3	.	CASSGGTRTDTQYF	TGTGCCAGCAGTGGCGGGACTAGGACAGATACGCAGTATTTT
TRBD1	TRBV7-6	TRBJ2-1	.	CASSLGFRDRGPKSQFF	TGTGCCAGCAGCTTAGGGTTCCGGGACAGGGGGCCCAAGTCGCAGTTCTTC
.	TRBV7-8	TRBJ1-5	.	CASSPRGRFQDQPQHF	TGTGCCAGCAGCCCACGGGGAAGGTTTCAGGATCAGCCCCAGCATTTT
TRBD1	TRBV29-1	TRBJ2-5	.	CSGGQQETQYF	TGCAGCGGGGGACAGCAAGAGACCCAGTACTTC
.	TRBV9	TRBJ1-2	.	CASSNGRGNLGGYTF	TGTGCCAGCAGCAACGGGCGCGGGAATTTGGGTGGCTACACCTTC
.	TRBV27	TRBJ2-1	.	CASSLSRATVPTDEQFF	TGTGCCAGCAGTTTAAGCCGGGCGACAGTCCCAACCGATGAGCAGTTCTTC
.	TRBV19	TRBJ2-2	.	CASSARPNTGELFF	TGTGCCAGTAGCGCCAGGCCAAACACCGGGGAGCTGTTTTTT
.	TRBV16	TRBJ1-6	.	CASSQSLPSSYNSPLHF	TGTGCCAGCAGCCAATCGTTGCCGAGCTCCTATAATTCACCCCTCCACTTT
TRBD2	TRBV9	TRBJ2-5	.	CASSFSGGQETQYF	TGTGCCAGCAGCTTTAGCGGGGGGCAAGAGACCCAGTACTTC
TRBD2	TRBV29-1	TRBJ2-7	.	CSVEIASGGKGLEQYF	TGCAGCGTTGAGATCGCTAGCGGGGGGAAAGGGCTCGAGCAGTACTTC
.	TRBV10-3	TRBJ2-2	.	CAIREYVAPPTGELFF	TGTGCCATCAGAGAGTACGTTGCGCCCCCCACCGGGGAGCTGTTTTTT
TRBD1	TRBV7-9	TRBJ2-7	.	CASSFQGADEQYF	TGTGCCAGCAGCTTTCAGGGGGCCGACGAGCAGTACTTC
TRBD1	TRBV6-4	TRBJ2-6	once	CASSDGTDGLGANVLTF	TGTGCCAGCAGTGACGGGACAGACGGTCTCGGGGCCAACGTCCTGACTTTC
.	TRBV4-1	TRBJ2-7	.	CASSHLLTTAYEQYF	TGCGCCAGCAGCCACCTTCTGACAACCGCCTACGAGCAGTACTTC
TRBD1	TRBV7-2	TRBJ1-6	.	CASSGTALSPLHF	TGTGCCAGCAGCGGGACAGCATTATCACCCCTCCACTTT
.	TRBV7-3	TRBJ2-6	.	CASSLRPRGAAGANVLTF	TGTGCCAGCAGCCTAAGACCTCGGGGGGCGGCTGGGGCCAACGTCCTGACTTTC
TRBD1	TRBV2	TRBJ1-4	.	CASSFDREEKLFF	TGTGCCAGCAGTTTCGACAGGGAGGAAAAACTGTTTTTT